A single sample gave rise to the 2 T cell receptor beta chains below, sequenced in a study of sequential checkpoint blockade in melanoma (dated by TCRdb to between 2019 and 2020). This specimen's treatment or condition label, interpreted: randomized to nivolumab then ipilimumab (arm A) or the reverse (arm B). Libraries were built with the immunoSEQ multiplex PCR assay. As stored in TCRdb, this immuneACCESS dataset retains in-frame rearrangements with V and J assigned. A fraction of the clones does not appear; measured against another copy, unresolved V genes explain less than half of the discrepancy, and the remainder lacks a known reason. The sample includes 13,000 to 15,000 clones, with around 72% observed a single time. The biggest ten clones account for 30% to 35% of the sample. Material: CD8+ T cells sorted from blood (inferred from file names), obtained from a patient given nivolumab and ipilimumab in sequence. The receptor set was obtained from a human donor with melanoma.

This clone was seen a single time. The rearrangement uses TRBV7-3 and TRBJ2-3; maybe TRBD2 (7 bases). Trimming pared 0 bases from V and 5 bases from J, leaving 12 bases between. This CDR3 comprises 15 residues. The germline CDR1 and CDR2 sequences are SGHTA and FQGTGA. For the CDR3, the DNA is TGTGCCAGCAGCTTAACGGGGGGGCCAGGAGATACGCAGTATTTT. Residues: CASSLTGGPGDTQYF.

The chain uses TRBV19 and TRBJ2-3, with a possible D match to TRBD1 (6 bases). Germline assignment: CDR1 LNHDA and CDR2 SQIVND (reference sequence). The V gene lost 7 bases and the J gene lost 11 bases, with 16 bases spanning the gap. The CDR3 loop spans 12 amino acids. The CDR3 loop is CASKDPAQGQYF. Written as DNA, the CDR3 is TGTGCCAGTAAGGACCCTGCACAGGGGCAGTATTTT.